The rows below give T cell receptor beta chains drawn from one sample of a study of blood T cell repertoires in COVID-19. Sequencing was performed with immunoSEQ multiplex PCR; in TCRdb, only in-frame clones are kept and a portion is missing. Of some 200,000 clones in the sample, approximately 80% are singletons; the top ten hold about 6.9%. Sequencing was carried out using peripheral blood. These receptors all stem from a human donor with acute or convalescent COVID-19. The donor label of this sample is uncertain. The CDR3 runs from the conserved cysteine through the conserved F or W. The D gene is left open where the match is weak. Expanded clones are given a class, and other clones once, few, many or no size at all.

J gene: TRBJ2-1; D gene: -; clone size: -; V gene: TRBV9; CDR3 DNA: TGTGCCAGCAGCGTAGAAGGACAGTCCTACAATGAGCAGTTCTTC; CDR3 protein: CASSVEGQSYNEQFF
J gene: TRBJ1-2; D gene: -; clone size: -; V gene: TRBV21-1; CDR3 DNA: TGTGCCCCCTCCCGATGGAAACACAAGGGGGCTAACTATGGCTACACCTTC; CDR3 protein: CAPSRWKHKGANYGYTF
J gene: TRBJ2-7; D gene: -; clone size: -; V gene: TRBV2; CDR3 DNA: TGTGCCAGCGAGGGACTGTCTAGGGGCGAGCAGTACTTC; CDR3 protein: CASEGLSRGEQYF
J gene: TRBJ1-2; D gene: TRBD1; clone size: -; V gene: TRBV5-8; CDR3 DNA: TGTGCCAGCAGCCGTACCGGGACAGCGTATGGCTACACCTTC; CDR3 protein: CASSRTGTAYGYTF
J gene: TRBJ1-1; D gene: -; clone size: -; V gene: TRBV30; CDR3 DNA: TGTGCCTGGAGTCCCGCCGACAAGAACACTGAAGCTTTCTTT; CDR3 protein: CAWSPADKNTEAFF
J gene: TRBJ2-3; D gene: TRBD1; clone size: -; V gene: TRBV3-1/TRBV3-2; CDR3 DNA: TGTGCCAGCAGCCCCCGGGACAGGGGATCTCCAGATACGCAGTATTTT; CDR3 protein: CASSPRDRGSPDTQYF
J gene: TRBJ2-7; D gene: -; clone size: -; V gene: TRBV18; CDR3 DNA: TGTGCCAGCTCCCCTGAGAGCTCCTACGAGCAGTACTTC; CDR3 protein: CASSPESSYEQYF
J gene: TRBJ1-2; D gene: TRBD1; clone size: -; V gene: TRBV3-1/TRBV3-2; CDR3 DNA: TGTGCCAGCAGCCGGGGGGGACAGGGAGGCTATGGCTACACCTTC; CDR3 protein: CASSRGGQGGYGYTF
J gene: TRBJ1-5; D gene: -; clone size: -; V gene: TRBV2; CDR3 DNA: TGTGCCAGCAGTGAGATCTTCCAGTCCCCCCAGCCCCAGCATTTT; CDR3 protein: CASSEIFQSPQPQHF
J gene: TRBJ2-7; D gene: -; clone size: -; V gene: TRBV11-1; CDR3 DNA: TGTGCCAGCAGATCGGGGGACGGCTACGAGCAGTACTTC; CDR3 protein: CASRSGDGYEQYF
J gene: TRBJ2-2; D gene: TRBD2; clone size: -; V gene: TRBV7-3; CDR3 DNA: TGTGCCAGCAGCCAGGGACTAGCGGGAGTCGGTGGGGAGCTGTTTTTT; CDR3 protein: CASSQGLAGVGGELFF
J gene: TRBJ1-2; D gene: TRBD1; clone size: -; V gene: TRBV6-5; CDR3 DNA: TGTGCCAGCAGGCGGACAGGCACTAACTATGGCTACACCTTC; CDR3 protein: CASRRTGTNYGYTF
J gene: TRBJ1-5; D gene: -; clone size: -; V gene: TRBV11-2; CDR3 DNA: TGTGCCAGCAGCTTAGATCAGGGATCCCAGCCCCAGCATTTT; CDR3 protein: CASSLDQGSQPQHF
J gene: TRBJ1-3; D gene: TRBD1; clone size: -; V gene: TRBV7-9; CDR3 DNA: TGTGCCAGCAGCTCAGGGACAGCTGGAAACACCATATATTTT; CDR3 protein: CASSSGTAGNTIYF
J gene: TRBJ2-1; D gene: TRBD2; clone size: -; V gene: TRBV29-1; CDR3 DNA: TGCAGCGTTGAGGTGCCTAGCGGGGGTACCTACAATGAGCAGTTCTTC; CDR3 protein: CSVEVPSGGTYNEQFF
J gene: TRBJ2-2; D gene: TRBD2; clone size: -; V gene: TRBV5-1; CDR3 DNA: TGCGCCAGCAGTAAGACTAGCGGGAGGGCTCCCGGGGAGCTGTTTTTT; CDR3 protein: CASSKTSGRAPGELFF
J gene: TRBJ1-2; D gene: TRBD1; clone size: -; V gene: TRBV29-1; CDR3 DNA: TGCAGCGCAAGGACAGGGCATTCTGGGAATGGCTACACCTTC; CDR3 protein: CSARTGHSGNGYTF
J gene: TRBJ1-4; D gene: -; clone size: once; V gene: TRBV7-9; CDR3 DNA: TGTGCCAGCAGCCAGACAGCTGGCCGAAAACTGTTTTTT; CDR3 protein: CASSQTAGRKLFF
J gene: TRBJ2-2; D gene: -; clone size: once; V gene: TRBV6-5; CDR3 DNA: TGTGCCACCCGACGGGACATTAACACCGGGGAGCTGTTTTTT; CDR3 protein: CATRRDINTGELFF
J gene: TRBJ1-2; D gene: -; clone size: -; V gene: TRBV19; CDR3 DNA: TGTGCCAGTAATGACAGAACTAACTATGGCTACACCTTC; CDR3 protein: CASNDRTNYGYTF
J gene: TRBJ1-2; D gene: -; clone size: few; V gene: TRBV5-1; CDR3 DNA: TGCGCCAGCAGCCAGACTTATTCGGATGGCTACACCTTC; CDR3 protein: CASSQTYSDGYTF
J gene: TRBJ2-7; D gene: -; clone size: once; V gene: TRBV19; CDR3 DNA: TGTGCCAGTAATGGGCAGGACTCCTACGAGCAGTACTTC; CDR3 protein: CASNGQDSYEQYF
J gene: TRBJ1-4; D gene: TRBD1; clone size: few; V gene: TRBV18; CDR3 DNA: TGTGCCAGCTCGACAGGGTTAGGAGAAAAACTGTTTTTT; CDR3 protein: CASSTGLGEKLFF
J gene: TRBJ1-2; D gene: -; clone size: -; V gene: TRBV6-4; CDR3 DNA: TGTGCCAGCAGTGATGGCGGCTATGGCTACACCTTC; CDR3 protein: CASSDGGYGYTF
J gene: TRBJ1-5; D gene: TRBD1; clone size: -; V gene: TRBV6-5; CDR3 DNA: TGTGCCAGCACCAGGACAGGGCTCCAGCCCCAGCATTTT; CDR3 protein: CASTRTGLQPQHF
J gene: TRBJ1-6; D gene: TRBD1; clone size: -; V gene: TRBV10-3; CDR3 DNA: TGTGCCATCAGCAAAGACCGGGACAGGGGGCAAGGTAATTCACCCCTCCACTTT; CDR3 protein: CAISKDRDRGQGNSPLHF
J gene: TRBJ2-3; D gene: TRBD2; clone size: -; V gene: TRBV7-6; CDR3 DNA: TGTGCCAGCAGCCCCAGAGGGACTAGCGGGGCAGATACGCAGTATTTT; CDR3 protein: CASSPRGTSGADTQYF